The 26 T cell receptor beta chains given below trace back to one sample, sequenced in a study of T cell repertoires in cytomegalovirus infection. TCRdb used MiXCR to reprocess the reads, holding one entry per CDR3 protein. The sample has about 100,000 distinct CDR3 sequences, less than 25% seen once. The sequenced material came from CD8+ T cells from PBMCs. The receptor set was obtained from a human donor in good health (CMV status not recorded). Some clones in this sample may be carry-over from other donors' samples.

The chain links TRBV6-2 or TRBV6-3 to TRBJ2-1; the D gene could be TRBD1 or TRBD2 (5 bases each). CDR3 length: 16 amino acids. In germline, CDR1 is MNHEY, CDR2 SVGEGT. Trimming pared 3 bases from V and 0 bases from J, leaving 12 bases between. The CDR3 nucleotides are TGTGCCAGCAGTTATGTAAGAGGGGACTCCTACAATGAGCAGTTCTTC. This sequence encodes CASSYVRGDSYNEQFF.

This clonotype was detected only a few times. This chain uses TRBV4-3 with TRBJ2-1, with D unclear. CDR3 length: 13 amino acids. V was clipped by 1 base and J by 7 bases, with 8 bases between them. CDR1 is LGHNA, CDR2 YSLEER, per germline. The CDR3 spells CASSQAGGNEQFF. CDR3 nucleotides: TGCGCCAGCAGCCAAGCGGGTGGGAATGAGCAGTTCTTC.

The V and J genes are TRBV19 and TRBJ1-5, with D tentatively TRBD1 (5 bases). Germline lookup yields CDR1 LNHDA and CDR2 SQIVND (reference sequence). CDR3 size: 19 residues. Trimming stripped 1 base from V and 0 bases from J, with 19 bases between. CDR3 coding DNA: TGTGCCAGTAGTATAGGGGGGTCAACCCGGCCATATAGCAATCAGCCCCAGCATTTT. Its translation: CASSIGGSTRPYSNQPQHF.

This clonotype was seen a handful of times. V usage is TRBV30 and J usage is TRBJ1-2; tentative D call: TRBD1 (5 bases). The CDR3 contains 15 residues. Germline V CDR1 and CDR2: GTSNPN, SVGIG (reference sequence). V gave up 3 bases and J gave up 5 bases, with 19 bases separating them. This CDR3 is CAWSPYGQNGYGYTF. In nucleotides, the CDR3 is TGTGCCTGGAGCCCTTACGGACAAAACGGGTATGGCTACACCTTC.

The chain has TRBV7-3 and TRBJ1-1, with 9 bases lining up with TRBD1. CDR3 length: 15 residues. Trimming took 4 bases from V and 3 from J; bases not matched to a gene: 6. Germline V gives CDR1 SGHTA, CDR2 FQGTGA. CDR3 nucleotides: TGTGCCAGCAGCTCATCCCGGGACAGGGACACTGAAGCTTTCTTT. It encodes CASSSSRDRDTEAFF.

This clonotype has at least ten counts. The chain links TRBV6-1 to TRBJ1-2; D remains unclear. Deletions cut 2 bases from V and 2 bases from J, with 9 bases between. The germline V gene has CDR1 MNHNS and CDR2 SASEGT. The CDR3 length is 14 residues. The CDR3: CASSERVRNYGYTF. The DNA for the CDR3 is TGTGCCAGCAGTGAACGCGTCAGAAACTATGGCTACACCTTC.

The table lists this clonotype with a few counts. The chain couples TRBV3-1 to TRBJ2-1; D is unresolved. The length of the CDR3 is 13 residues. V was shortened by 2 bases and J by 6 bases, with 8 bases between the two germline ends. The germline gives CDR1 LGHDT, CDR2 YNNKEL (reference sequence). The CDR3 DNA reads as TGTGCCAGCAGCCAATCTAACAGCAATGAGCAGTTCTTC. Amino acids: CASSQSNSNEQFF.

A word on this clonotype: A much larger clone lies a single base off, so this may be a read error. This rearrangement joins TRBV7-8 to TRBJ2-7; TRBD2 matches at 10 bases. CDR1 and CDR2 from the germline V gene are SGHVS and FQNEAQ. This CDR3 has 13 amino acids. CDR3 region: CAGSGLAVYEQYF. The CDR3 DNA is TGTGCCGGCAGCGGACTAGCGGTTTACGAGCAGTACTTC.

This clonotype turned up a few times. The chain is built from TRBV20-1 and TRBJ2-1, with D hard to call. This CDR3 is built from 14 residues. V was pared by 0 bases and J by 6 bases, with 12 bases between. Germline CDR1 and CDR2: DFQATT and SNEGSKA (reference sequence). The CDR3 DNA is TGCAGTGCTAGAGATTTTCTCCCCCCCAATGAGCAGTTCTTC. It specifies CSARDFLPPNEQFF.

This clonotype was counted many times. V gene TRBV2 combines with J gene TRBJ1-4; a possible D gene is TRBD1 (6 bases). Germline assignment: CDR1 SNHLY and CDR2 FYNNEI. The V gene lost 11 bases and the J gene lost 8 bases, with 21 bases spanning the gap. CDR3 length: 14 residues. CDR3 in amino acids: CASTSGDRNEKLFF. The CDR3 DNA is TGTGCCTCTACTTCAGGGGATAGGAACGAAAAACTGTTTTTT.

The J gene is TRBJ2-1, the V gene TRBV29-1; 12 positions agree with TRBD2. The CDR3 runs to 15 residues. In germline, CDR1 is SQVTM, CDR2 ANQGSEA. The V segment lost 6 bases and the J segment 5 bases; nucleotides outside the gene matches: 8. This CDR3 is CSVGRRLAGDNEQFF. CDR3 sequence (DNA): TGCAGCGTGGGACGACGACTAGCGGGAGACAATGAGCAGTTCTTC.

This clonotype was observed a few times. V usage is TRBV7-9 and J usage is TRBJ1-1, with a possible D match to TRBD1 (5 bases). From germline, CDR1 is SEHNR and CDR2 FQNEAQ (reference sequence). There are 15 residues in the CDR3. Trimming removed 3 bases from V and 5 bases from J, with 16 bases in between. CDR3 DNA sequence: TGTGCCAGCAGCTTCCCCAGGGAGGCGCAAACTGAAGCTTTCTTT. Its protein product is CASSFPREAQTEAFF.

The sample holds many counts of this clonotype. This rearrangement joins TRBV7-2 to TRBJ1-1, with D maybe TRBD1 (5 bases). V was clipped by 5 bases and J by 1 base, with 14 bases between them. The germline V gene encodes CDR1 SGHTA and CDR2 FQGNSA. This CDR3 has 15 amino acids. CDR3 coding DNA: TGTGCCAGCAGCCATCCCCCGGGGGGGAACACTGAAGCTTTCTTT. This translates into CASSHPPGGNTEAFF.

This clonotype has only a few counts. The genes are TRBV25-1 and TRBJ1-6; possible D gene TRBD1, 6 bases. Trimming took off 7 bases at V and 8 bases at J, with 15 bases between the two ends. Germline V gene lookup returns CDR1 MGHDK and CDR2 SYGVNS. The CDR3 length is 14 residues. The CDR3 DNA sequence: TGTGCCAGCAAGGGGGAGGCGCCTGATTCACCCCTCCACTTT. It encodes CASKGEAPDSPLHF.

This clonotype was recorded a few times. The chain carries TRBV11-2 and TRBJ2-5, with 7 bases fitting TRBD1. CDR1 and CDR2 from the germline V gene are SGHAT and FQNNGV. The CDR3 spans 16 residues. V lost 4 bases to trimming and J lost 1 base; unmatched junction nucleotides: 9. CDR3 protein: CASSSSGQPLQETQYF. The CDR3 DNA reads as TGTGCCAGCAGCTCGTCGGGACAGCCCCTCCAAGAGACCCAGTACTTC.

This clonotype has ten or more counts. V usage is TRBV12-3 or TRBV12-4 and J usage is TRBJ2-7; D not certain. Between the trimmed V and J ends, which lost 1 base and 2 bases, there was a span of 6 bases. CDR3 length: 13 amino acids. DNA of the CDR3: TGTGCCAGCAGTTTAGGAGAAGCCTACGAGCAGTACTTC. It encodes CASSLGEAYEQYF.

Many counts were recorded for this clonotype. J is TRBJ2-3 and V is TRBV7-3; no clear D gene. V lost 5 bases, J lost 3 bases, and 18 bases lay in between. Per germline, CDR1 SGHTA and CDR2 FQGTGA. The CDR3 covers 16 residues. CDR3 sequence: CASSHPSYHPTDTQYF. The CDR3 DNA follows: TGTGCCAGCAGCCACCCGAGCTACCACCCGACAGATACGCAGTATTTT. The full variable domain, in which reference TRBV7-3 and TRBJ2-3 provide the parts outside the CDR3, is GAGVSQTPSNKVTEKGKYVELRCDPISGHTALYWYRQSLGQGPEFLIYFQGTGAADDSGLPNDRFFAVRPEGSVSTLKIQRTERGDSAVYLCASSHPSYHPTDTQYFGPGTRLTVL.

This clonotype came up a few times. The V gene is TRBV4-1, the J gene TRBJ2-1, with D possibly matching TRBD2 (6 bases). The CDR3 length is 16 residues. The ends were cut back, 7 bases at V and 0 bases at J, with 16 bases in the middle. CDR1 is MGHRA, CDR2 YSYEKL, per germline. The CDR3 loop reads CASTPVAESSYNEQFF. CDR3 DNA: TGCGCCAGCACGCCTGTAGCGGAAAGCTCCTACAATGAGCAGTTCTTC.

The J gene is TRBJ2-1, the V gene TRBV6-2 or TRBV6-3; a possible D gene is TRBD2 (6 bases). The germline gives CDR1 MNHEY, CDR2 SVGEGT. V lost 6 bases, J lost 0 bases, and 15 bases lay in between. The CDR3 loop spans 16 amino acids. The CDR3 region is CASSWPPGSSYNEQFF. The CDR3, as DNA: TGTGCCAGCAGCTGGCCCCCCGGGAGCTCCTACAATGAGCAGTTCTTC.

The CDR3 loop reads CASSVGAPSGNTIYF. The CDR3 DNA sequence: TGTGCCAGCAGCGTAGGGGCGCCCTCTGGAAACACCATATATTTT. The rearrangement uses TRBV9 and TRBJ1-3; D ambiguous. There are 15 residues in the CDR3. Trimming cost V 0 bases and J 0 bases, with 7 bases left between them. Germline-derived CDR1 and CDR2 are SGDLS and YYNGEE.

A few counts support this clonotype. This chain links TRBV28 with TRBJ1-6; unclear D gene. The CDR3 consists of 13 residues. V was trimmed by 7 bases and J by 7 bases, leaving 11 bases between them. Germline V gene data show CDR1 as MDHEN and CDR2 as SYDVKM. The CDR3 DNA is TGTGCCAGCACTTCCTTCGACAATTCACCCCTCCACTTT. Translated: CASTSFDNSPLHF.

The table lists this clonotype with a few counts. The gene calls are TRBV27 and TRBJ2-2, with D unclear. Germline assignment: CDR1 MNHEY and CDR2 SMNVEV (reference sequence). This CDR3 has 12 residues. Trimming took off 3 bases at V and 8 bases at J, with 7 bases between the two ends. The CDR3 DNA reads TGTGCCAGCAGTTTTTATGGTGGGGAGCTGTTTTTT. The encoded protein is CASSFYGGELFF.

The J gene is TRBJ1-1, the V gene TRBV7-6; D not resolved. The CDR3 is made up of 13 amino acids. V gave up 5 bases and J gave up 5 bases, with 12 bases separating them. CDR1 is SGHVS and CDR2 is FNYEAQ in the germline V gene. The CDR3 DNA is TGTGCCAGCAGCGACGTATTGGGGACTGAAGCTTTCTTT. Its protein is CASSDVLGTEAFF.

CDR3 protein: CATSRGGLSQPQHF. CDR3 in DNA: TGTGCCACCAGCAGGGGAGGGTTAAGTCAGCCCCAGCATTTT. This chain joins TRBV15 and TRBJ1-5; no firm D call. Trimming removed 3 bases at V and 6 bases at J, with 12 bases between. The CDR3 totals 14 residues. The germline V gene encodes CDR1 LNHNV and CDR2 YYDKDF (reference sequence).

This chain links TRBV27 with TRBJ2-5; 10 bases agree with TRBD2. Trimming cost V 8 bases and J 3 bases; bases outside gene matches: 3. Germline V gene lookup returns CDR1 MNHEY and CDR2 SMNVEV (reference sequence). The CDR3 has 13 residues. CDR3 residues: CASRTSGEETQYF. CDR3 coding DNA: TGTGCCAGCCGGACTAGCGGAGAAGAGACCCAGTACTTC.

This clonotype occurred a few times. The J gene is TRBJ2-1, the V gene TRBV14; D might be TRBD1 (5 bases). Trimming took 4 bases from V and 8 from J, leaving 9 bases between them. Germline CDR1 and CDR2: SGHDN and FVKESK. The CDR3 extends over 12 amino acids. In nucleotides, the CDR3 is TGTGCCAGCAGCCCCAGGGTGCATGAGCAGTTCTTC. Protein sequence: CASSPRVHEQFF. Together with reference TRBV14 and TRBJ2-1, the CDR3 gives the full variable domain: EAGVTQFPSHSVIEKGQTVTLRCDPISGHDNLYWYRRVMGKEIKFLLHFVKESKQDESGMPNNRFLAERTGGTYSTLKVQPAELEDSGVYFCASSPRVHEQFFGPGTRLTVL.